This T cell receptor (beta chain) was identified during a study of T cell changes during pregnancy in multiple sclerosis (dated by TCRdb to the late 2010s). Describing the broader study: Changes in the T cell repertoire over the course of pregnancy were examined in this study in women with multiple sclerosis.

V is pruned by 3 bases and J by 0 bases, leaving 0 bases of the junction without a gene match. From the germline V gene, CDR1 is MRHNA and CDR2 is SNTAGT. Counted from cysteine to phenylalanine, this CDR3 has 15 amino acids. The CDR3 DNA has 45 bases and is translated from base 1. The library was prepared using the immunoSEQ multiplex PCR assay. TCRdb retrieved this table from immuneACCESS and kept in-frame rearrangements only. Not all clones are present; in checked studies, unresolved V genes account for under half, and no reason is known for the remainder. In this sample the table shows 80,000 or so clones, about 92% of which occur a single time. Roughly 1.4% of the sample is held by the ten biggest clonotypes. For this clone: Its antigen remains undetermined. Per-base qualities were not stored, and no clone one base away is much larger.

The chain uses TRBV6-4 and TRBJ2-2, with 8 bases in between that match TRBD1. Sequences were derived from peripheral blood, sampled before pregnancy. This clonotype originated in a female donor with multiple sclerosis, enrolled in a pregnancy study. This receptor has the CDR3 CASSEGQANTGELFF. Read as DNA, the sequence is TGTGCCAGCAGTGAGGGACAGGCGAACACCGGGGAGCTGTTTTTT.